This is a list of T cell receptor beta chains from one sample in a study of cytomegalovirus exposure and HLA in healthy donors. Using immunoSEQ multiplex PCR, the repertoire was profiled, and TCRdb retains in-frame clones only, with some absent. This sample carries over 80,000 clones, about 70% of them seen once, and the ten largest clones take about 14%. Specimen: PBMCs. The receptor set was obtained from a woman in her sixties or seventies in good health and CMV-seropositive. Each CDR3 is given with its conserved first and last residue. Each record gives: V gene, CDR3 protein.

TRBV27,CASSLTIWASGVDEQFF
TRBV11-3,CASSSLAGGAGELFF
TRBV7-8,CASSSSNIGGSPLHF
TRBV28,CASSLSTGATYEQYF
TRBV11-2,CASSPRVQGKAFF
TRBV7-6,CASSLTGGNQPQHF
TRBV6-4,CASSDQVGDTQYF
TRBV7-6,CASSLGAGANNQPQHF
TRBV28,CATQGGSSYNSPLHF
TRBV15,CATRVLTQGESPLHF
TRBV11-2,CASSPTSYGYTF